This T cell receptor (beta chain) stems from a study of blood T cell repertoires in COVID-19. Germline CDR1 reads SNHLY; CDR2 reads FYNNEI. This CDR3 is built from 14 residues. V trimming: 6 bases; J trimming: 7 bases; junction bases outside the gene matches: 8. Original handling: By means of reference gene primer amplification, nucleated cell counts were estimated. The data were produced by immunoSEQ multiplex PCR, yet TCRdb's version contains in-frame clones alone and is incomplete. Clone size and the V and J calls come from that table; the DNA yielded D and trimming. The table includes some 300,000 clones, about 91% detected once.

The rearrangement joins TRBV2 to TRBJ1-2, with 10 positions matching TRBD1. The material sequenced was PBMCs or T cells enriched from blood (not recorded which). The receptor's source is a woman aged 40-49 years who had recovered from COVID-19. This CDR3 reads CASRTDRGQSGYTF. The DNA for the CDR3 is TGTGCCAGCAGGACAGACAGGGGGCAGAGTGGCTACACCTTC.